Sequencing of this T cell receptor beta chain was carried out in a study of T-cell reconstitution after alpha-beta-depleted transplantation in children. Germline lookup yields CDR1 MNHEY and CDR2 SVGEGT. This CDR3 is built from 16 residues. Trimming pared 0 bases from V and 3 bases from J, leaving 14 bases between. The authors prepared the TCRbeta library with unique molecular identifiers. TCRdb passed the PCR reads through MiXCR, listing each CDR3 protein once. The top ten hold 43% of the sample, which has approximately 210,000 distinct CDR3 sequences, over 15% seen once. This clonotype was obtained from a male patient between 2 and 15 years old who had a stem cell transplant for acute lymphoblastic leukemia, so the T cells may come from the graft donor. The chain employs TRBV6-2 or TRBV6-3 and TRBJ2-5, with D unclear. The source was PBMCs, mostly from graft donor cells, collected 360 days after TCRalphabeta/CD19-depleted stem cell transplant. The CDR3 is CASSYSSGASKETQYF. CDR3 nucleotides: TGTGCCAGCAGTTACTCGTCGGGTGCAAGCAAAGAGACCCAGTACTTC.